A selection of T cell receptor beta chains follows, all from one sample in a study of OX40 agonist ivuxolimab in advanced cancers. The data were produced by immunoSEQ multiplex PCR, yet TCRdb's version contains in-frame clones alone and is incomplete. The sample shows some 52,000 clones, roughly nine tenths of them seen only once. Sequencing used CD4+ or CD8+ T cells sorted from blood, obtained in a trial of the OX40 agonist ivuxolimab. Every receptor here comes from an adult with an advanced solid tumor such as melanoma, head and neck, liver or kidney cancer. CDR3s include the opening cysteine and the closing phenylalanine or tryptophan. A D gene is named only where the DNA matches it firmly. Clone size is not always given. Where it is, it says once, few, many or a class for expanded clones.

TGTGCCAGCAGCGTAGCCCTTAGGGACACTGAAGCTTTCTTT	CASSVALRDTEAFF	TRBV9	-	TRBJ1-1	-
TGTGCCAGCAGTGCCTCAGATGCGGTAGCTTTCTTT	CASSASDAVAFF	TRBV6-1	-	TRBJ1-1	-
TGTGCCAGCACCAGAGTCTCTGGGGCCAACGTCCTGACTTTC	CASTRVSGANVLTF	TRBV27	-	TRBJ2-6	-
TGTGCCAGCGGAGGTTCTGAGGGGGGGAGCACTGAAGCTTTCTTT	CASGGSEGGSTEAFF	TRBV21-1	-	TRBJ1-1	-
TGTGCCAGCAGTTTATTGGACAGGAACTACGAGCAGTACTTC	CASSLLDRNYEQYF	TRBV28	TRBD1	TRBJ2-7	-
TGTGCCACCAGCAGAGGGGGGTTACAGAGGCCGCACTTC	CATSRGGLQRPHF	TRBV15	-	TRBJ2-7	-
TGTGCCAGTAGTCCATTAGCGGGGGGGCCCTTAGAGACCCAGTACTTC	CASSPLAGGPLETQYF	TRBV19	TRBD2	TRBJ2-5	once
TGTGCCAGCAGTTTACCGGGGAGCTCTGGAAACACCATATATTTT	CASSLPGSSGNTIYF	TRBV28	-	TRBJ1-3	-
TGTGCCTGGAGTGTCGGCAGGGTCTCCTACGAGCAGTACTTC	CAWSVGRVSYEQYF	TRBV30	-	TRBJ2-7	-
TGTGCCTGGGGGCCGGGACAGGTGAACAATGAGCAGTTCTTC	CAWGPGQVNNEQFF	TRBV30	TRBD1	TRBJ2-1	-
TGTGCCAGCAGTGTACGGGGTAACTATGGCTACACCTTC	CASSVRGNYGYTF	TRBV2	-	TRBJ1-2	once
TGTGCCAGCAGCGGGGGGACAGACTATGGCTACACCTTC	CASSGGTDYGYTF	TRBV7-8	TRBD1	TRBJ1-2	-
TGTGCCATCAGACGACAGGGAGGGGAACAGCCCCAGCATTTT	CAIRRQGGEQPQHF	TRBV10-3	TRBD1	TRBJ1-5	-
TGTGCCAGTACTAGGGGGGACTATAATTCACCCCTCCACTTT	CASTRGDYNSPLHF	TRBV19	-	TRBJ1-6	once